This T cell receptor beta chain came from a study of tumor and adjacent non-tumor tissue in lung cancer. At the level of the study: Patients comprised about a dozen adenocarcinoma, a couple of squamous cell carcinoma and 1 small cell lung cancer. Samples averaged around 4 million productive TCRbeta reads each.

Three rounds of nested PCR, following a modified ARM-PCR protocol, produced the TCRbeta library. Via MiXCR, TCRdb re-called the multiplex PCR reads, giving one row per CDR3 protein. Of tens of thousands of distinct CDR3 sequences listed, just over 65% are singletons. Study conclusions and caveats: Top 100 clones took a larger repertoire share in normal lung.

This clonotype came up a few times. The antigen remains undetermined. Trimming left V 4 bases short and J 4 bases short, with 27 bases between. The CDR3 is 18 residues long. Germline V gene data show CDR1 as SGHRS and CDR2 as YFSETQ. The template was RNA from unsorted bulk tissue. Chemotherapy-naive patients with new lung cancer underwent thoracic surgery in China, August–late 2014. The specimen sequenced was lung tumor tissue. The V and J genes are TRBV5-1 and TRBJ2-7, with D hard to call. This receptor was taken from a man in his fifties or sixties with non-small cell lung cancer. The CDR3 loop reads CASSKSGVPLPLHYEQYF. As DNA, the CDR3 is TGCGCCAGCAGCAAATCGGGTGTTCCCTTACCTTTACATTACGAGCAGTACTTC.